Following are 10 T cell receptor beta chains from one sample sequenced in a study of brain T cells in children with intractable seizures listed by TCRdb under 2021. This specimen's time point label, interpreted: resected brain tissue, or blood drawn just prior to surgery. The library was prepared using the immunoSEQ multiplex PCR assay. TCRdb took over this immuneACCESS table, retaining in-frame rearrangements with V and J assigned. Such tables are incomplete; in checked studies, under half of the missing clones stem from an unresolved V gene, and the remainder is unexplained. In all, the sample holds 50,000 to 75,000 clones, and 90% to 97% of those were seen once. The ten largest clones add up to 0.35% to 0.4% of the sample. The material was peripheral blood, obtained at surgery. All receptors derive from a boy under three years old with focal cortical dysplasia and intractable seizures.

V is TRBV18 and J is TRBJ2-7, with TRBD2 matching 12 bases. The CDR3 is 20 amino acids. With V trimmed by 6 bases and J by 2 bases, 20 bases remained unmatched. Germline-derived CDR1 and CDR2 are KGHSH and LQKENI. CDR3 sequence (DNA): TGTGCCAGCTCCCGCGCCAGGGGGCTTGGACTAGCGGGGCGCGCCTACGAGCAGTACTTC. Amino acids: CASSRARGLGLAGRAYEQYF.

The chain recombines TRBV2 with TRBJ1-2, with 7 bases matching TRBD1. Germline V gene data show CDR1 as SNHLY and CDR2 as FYNNEI. The CDR3 has 15 amino acids. V gave up 9 bases and J gave up 4 bases; unmatched junction bases: 14. As DNA, the CDR3 is TGTGCCAGAAAACTCCCGGGACAGCTCCTCTATGGCTACACCTTC. It specifies CARKLPGQLLYGYTF.

V usage is TRBV10-3 and J usage is TRBJ1-2; TRBD1 aligns across 10 bases. Looked up from germline, CDR1 is ENHRY and CDR2 is SYGVKD. V lost 7 bases to trimming and J lost 4 bases; unmatched junction nucleotides: 12. The CDR3 consists of 16 residues. CDR3 sequence: CAITETGGGRVYGYTF. The CDR3 DNA reads TGTGCCATCACCGAGACAGGGGGCGGTAGGGTCTATGGCTACACCTTC.

V usage is TRBV7-2 and J usage is TRBJ2-3, with TRBD2 matching over 11 bases. J lost 0 bases, V lost 5 bases, and 7 bases had no gene match. The CDR3 loop spans 17 amino acids. Looked up from germline, CDR1 is SGHTA and CDR2 is FQGNSA. CDR3 bases: TGTGCCAGCAGCCCCCGACTAGCGGGGCCTAGCACAGATACGCAGTATTTT. Amino acids: CASSPRLAGPSTDTQYF.

This clone was seen a single time. The V gene is TRBV6-5, the J gene TRBJ2-5, with 11 bases aligning to TRBD2. Germline loops: CDR1 MNHEY, CDR2 SVGAGI. The CDR3 consists of 14 residues. J lost 6 bases, V lost 6 bases, and 6 bases had no gene match. The CDR3 sequence: CASSRGTSGQTQYF. CDR3 nucleotide sequence: TGTGCCAGCAGCAGAGGGACTAGCGGCCAGACCCAGTACTTC.

V and J are TRBV7-9 and TRBJ2-2, with 9 bases lining up with TRBD1. V lost 3 bases to trimming and J lost 4 bases; unmatched junction nucleotides: 12. The CDR3 has 18 residues. Germline loops: CDR1 SEHNR, CDR2 FQNEAQ (reference sequence). The CDR3 coding sequence is TGTGCCAGCAGCTTCATGACCGGGACAGGGATTGGCACCGGGGAGCTGTTTTTT. It translates to CASSFMTGTGIGTGELFF. Combining the CDR3 with reference TRBV7-9 and TRBJ2-2 gives the whole variable domain DTGVSQNPRHKITKRGQNVTFRCDPISEHNRLYWYRQTLGQGPEFLTYFQNEAQLEKSRLLSDRFSAERPKGSFSTLEIQRTEQGDSAMYLCASSFMTGTGIGTGELFFGEGSRLTVL.

The gene calls are TRBV6-5 and TRBJ1-5, with 7 bases fitting TRBD1. Germline CDR1 is MNHEY and CDR2 is SVGAGI. Unmatched junction bases numbered 14, after V lost 8 bases and J lost 7 bases. This CDR3 spans 15 amino acids. The CDR3 DNA follows: TGTGCCAGCGAGGAAACCCCGGGAGGGGGCCAGCCCCAGCATTTT. Translated, it gives CASEETPGGGQPQHF.

This clone showed up just a few times. The gene calls are TRBV7-9 and TRBJ1-6; the D gene is possibly TRBD1 (6 bases). From germline, CDR1 is SEHNR and CDR2 FQNEAQ (reference sequence). Trimming cost V 5 bases and J 6 bases, with 11 bases left between them. CDR3 length: 14 amino acids. DNA for the CDR3: TGTGCCAGCAGCGTGGGGGGCTCTAATTCACCCCTCCACTTT. Its protein product is CASSVGGSNSPLHF. The whole variable domain, remainder taken from reference TRBV7-9 and TRBJ1-6, is DTGVSQNPRHKITKRGQNVTFRCDPISEHNRLYWYRQTLGQGPEFLTYFQNEAQLEKSRLLSDRFSAERPKGSFSTLEIQRTEQGDSAMYLCASSVGGSNSPLHFGNGTRLTVT.

The CDR3 nucleotides are TGCGCCAGCAGCTTGTTCAGGGCTAGCGAACAAATCGAAGAGACCCAGTACTTC. As protein: CASSLFRASEQIEETQYF. The rearrangement uses TRBV5-1 and TRBJ2-5, with a weak D call TRBD2 (6 bases). This CDR3 has 18 amino acids. Trimming took 1 base from V and 3 from J, leaving 22 bases between them. Germline values: CDR1 SGHRS, CDR2 YFSETQ.

The V call is TRBV7-2, the J call TRBJ2-1; maybe TRBD2 (5 bases). The CDR3 runs to 18 residues. The V gene lost 6 bases and the J gene lost 2 bases, with 23 bases spanning the gap. The germline CDR1 and CDR2 sequences are SGHTA and FQGNSA. CDR3 residues: CASSRTVIGGLTYNEQFF. CDR3 coding DNA: TGTGCCAGCAGTCGAACGGTTATAGGCGGGTTGACCTACAATGAGCAGTTCTTC.